This TCR beta chain was retrieved from a study of T cell responses to AZD1222 COVID-19 vaccine. General study results and limits: Once two AZD1222 doses were given, Spike-specific TCR breadth and depth went up.

Germline lookup yields CDR1 SGHTA and CDR2 FQGTGA. With 6 bases clipped from V and 3 bases from J, the junction kept 2 bases outside the gene matches. CDR3 length: 14 amino acids. On this clone itself: The antigen remains unidentified.

Libraries were prepared by immunoSEQ multiplex PCR; TCRdb keeps only in-frame clonotypes and omits some of them. The table has about 130,000 clones, approximately 83% seen once. This chain connects TRBV7-3 to TRBJ2-2; 9 bases are a match to TRBD2. The sequencing here drew on peripheral blood, taken on day 0 of AZD1222 vaccination. This TCR came from an adult in good health. CDR3 nucleotide sequence: TGTGCCAGCAGTCGGACTAGCGACACCGGGGAGCTGTTTTTT. As protein: CASSRTSDTGELFF. Drawing the rest from reference TRBV7-3 and TRBJ2-2, the complete variable domain is GAGVSQTPSNKVTEKGKYVELRCDPISGHTALYWYRQSLGQGPEFLIYFQGTGAADDSGLPNDRFFAVRPEGSVSTLKIQRTERGDSAVYLCASSRTSDTGELFFGEGSRLTVL.